The T cell receptor beta chain described here comes from a study of blood T cell repertoires in COVID-19. Study overall: Both acute and convalescent COVID-19 samples were obtained from the United States, Italy and Spain. Sources were T cells, B-cell-depleted T cells, or PBMCs; the material itself was cDNA or gDNA.

Original processing notes: Estimates of nucleated cell counts were drawn from the amplification of reference gene primers. Sequenced by immunoSEQ multiplex PCR; TCRdb stores in-frame clones only, minus some. V and J calls and clone size are those listed in that table; D and trimming were worked out from the DNA. This sample has about 200,000 clones, with 70% to 80% found just once. Seattle enrolled patients during active infection and tracked them longitudinally. The receptor was derived from a woman in her thirties or forties with COVID-19, enrolled during active disease. The sequenced material came from peripheral blood.

CDR3 coding DNA: TGTGCCAGCAGCCAAGGCGGGGGCCTTTCCTACGAGCAGTACTTC. It specifies CASSQGGGLSYEQYF. The chain has TRBV4-2 and TRBJ2-7, with a weak D call TRBD2 (7 bases). Germline V gene sequence: CDR1 LGHNA, CDR2 YNFKEQ. This CDR3 spans 15 amino acids. V gave up 1 base and J gave up 1 base, with 11 bases separating them.